The clone carrying this T cell receptor beta chain has a count of ten or more. CDR1 and CDR2 from the germline V gene are DFQATT and SNEGSKA (reference sequence). V was trimmed by 5 bases and J by 3 bases, leaving 22 bases between them. This CDR3 region has 16 residues. As for time point: persistent/refractory GD, antithyroid drugs over 5 years with positive TRAb. The TCR library was made from RNA extracted from PBMCs. In building TCR beta libraries, iRepertoire HTBI primers were used together with Arm-PCR of CDR3 regions. In the authors' workflow: Sequenced samples collectively carried some 60 TRBV and around 15 TRBJ segments. TCRdb reprocessed the multiplex PCR reads with MiXCR, giving one entry per CDR3 protein. TCRdb, not the authors, supplied the V and J calls. The table has under 350,000 distinct CDR3 sequences, approximately 20% seen once. The data belong to a study of regulatory T cells in long-lasting Graves disease.

The chain is built from TRBV20-1 and TRBJ1-2, with D tentatively TRBD1 (5 bases). The source is a female donor with Graves disease. The specimen comprised peripheral blood mononuclear cells (PBMCs), sampled when the disease was refractory, from a patient treated with antithyroid drugs. The CDR3 here is CSALRQSSQLHYGYTF. CDR3 bases: TGCAGTGCTCTCCGACAGTCCTCGCAACTCCACTATGGCTACACCTTC.